Below are 4 T cell receptor beta chains sequenced from a single sample in a study of T-cell reconstitution after alpha-beta-depleted transplantation in children (dated by TCRdb to 2016 to 2017). Receptor libraries were prepared by PCR. Reads for this sample came from an Illumina HiSeq 2500. Molecular barcoding was employed in the preparation of TCR libraries, with unique molecular identifiers being used to normalize TCRbeta repertoire quantification. Using fastp at Q25 and MiXCR, TCRdb reprocessed the public reads and kept productive beta chains. Each CDR3 protein gets just one entry, which takes the most common genes and DNA from the rows behind it. The sample table records a few hundred thousand distinct CDR3 sequences; around 8.9% of these occur just once. The ten largest make up less than 6% of the sample. Sequencing used PBMCs from the stem cell graft donor, obtained from the stem cell graft. The receptor source for this set is a human donor who donated a stem cell graft to a child with SCID.

This clonotype was seen a handful of times. The chain carries TRBV12-3 or TRBV12-4 and TRBJ2-7; the D gene is possibly TRBD2 (5 bases). Trimming removed 3 bases from V and 5 bases from J, with 14 bases in between. The CDR3 is 14 residues long. The CDR3 is CASSFGNEVNEQYF. For the CDR3, the DNA is TGTGCCAGCAGTTTCGGGAACGAGGTCAACGAGCAGTACTTC.

There are a few counts of this clonotype. The rearrangement uses TRBV6-6 and TRBJ1-4, with TRBD1 matching 7 bases. With 6 bases clipped from V and 5 bases from J, the junction kept 3 bases outside the gene matches. There are 13 residues in the CDR3. Germline CDR1 MNHNY, CDR2 SVGAGI (reference sequence). In nucleotides, the CDR3 is TGTGCCAGCAGGGACAGGTGGAATGAAAAACTGTTTTTT. It yields the protein CASRDRWNEKLFF.

This clonotype was seen only a few times. The chain couples TRBV11-2 to TRBJ1-1; tentatively, D is TRBD1 (6 bases). Trimming took 3 bases from V and 0 from J, leaving 14 bases between them. The CDR3 consists of 16 residues. Germline values: CDR1 SGHAT, CDR2 FQNNGV. The CDR3 DNA follows: TGTGCCAGCAGCTTGGGGTTCGGGGGCATGAACACTGAAGCTTTCTTT. It encodes CASSLGFGGMNTEAFF.

This clonotype was detected many times. The J gene is TRBJ2-1, the V gene TRBV12-3 or TRBV12-4; 8 positions match TRBD1. Trimming took 5 bases from V and 4 from J; bases not matched to a gene: 7. This CDR3 has 15 residues. This CDR3 reads CASSLRQGIYNEQFF. CDR3 in DNA: TGTGCCAGCAGTCTTCGACAGGGGATTTACAATGAGCAGTTCTTC.